This TCR beta chain stems from a study of cytomegalovirus exposure and HLA in healthy donors. Study results and limitations: In a later analysis, at a false discovery rate of 0.05, approximately 16,000 TCR beta sequences were associated with HLA alleles. Productive rates of about 90% or about 30% were seen for most TCR beta V segments in an earlier analysis. Among TCR beta chains, those listed as cytomegalovirus-associated numbered more than 150.

The V end lost 2 bases, the J end lost 3 bases, and 8 bases lay between the germline ends. Looked up from germline, CDR1 is KGHSH and CDR2 is LQKENI. The CDR3 has 14 residues. Primers: 60 Vbeta forward and 13 Jbeta reverse. Repertoires were generated with immunoSEQ multiplex PCR, while TCRdb's copy carries only in-frame clones and drops some. This table has approximately 87,000 clones, approximately 80% appearing once. A note on this clone: Its antigen is unidentified.

What was sequenced was PBMCs. The chain uses TRBV18 and TRBJ1-5; D is undetermined. This receptor was taken from a woman aged 70-85 years in good health and CMV-seropositive. The CDR3: CASSPFTDNQPQHF. CDR3 coding DNA: TGTGCCAGCTCACCATTCACAGACAATCAGCCCCAGCATTTT.